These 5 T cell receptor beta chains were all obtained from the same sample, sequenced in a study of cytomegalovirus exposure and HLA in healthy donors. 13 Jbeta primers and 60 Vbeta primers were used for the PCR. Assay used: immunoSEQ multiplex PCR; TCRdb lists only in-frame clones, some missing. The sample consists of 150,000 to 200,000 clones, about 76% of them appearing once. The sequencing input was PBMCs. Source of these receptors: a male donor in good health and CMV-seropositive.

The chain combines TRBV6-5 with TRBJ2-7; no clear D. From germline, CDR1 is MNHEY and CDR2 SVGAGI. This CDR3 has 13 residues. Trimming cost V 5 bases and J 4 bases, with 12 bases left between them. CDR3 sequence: CASSTRNFYEQYF. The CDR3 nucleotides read TGTGCCAGCAGTACCCGAAACTTTTACGAGCAGTACTTC.

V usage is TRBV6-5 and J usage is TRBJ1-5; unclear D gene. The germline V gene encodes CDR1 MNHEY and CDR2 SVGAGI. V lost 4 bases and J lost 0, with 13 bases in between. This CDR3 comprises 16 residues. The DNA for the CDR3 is TGTGCCAGCAGTTTAACAAACCCGAATAGCAATCAGCCCCAGCATTTT. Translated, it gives CASSLTNPNSNQPQHF.

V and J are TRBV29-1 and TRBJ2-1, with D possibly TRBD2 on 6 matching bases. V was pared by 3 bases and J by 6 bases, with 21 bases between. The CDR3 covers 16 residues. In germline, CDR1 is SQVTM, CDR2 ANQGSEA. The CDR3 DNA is TGCAGCGTTGAGGGATTGCGGCTAGCGTTCGGCAATGAGCAGTTCTTC. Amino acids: CSVEGLRLAFGNEQFF.

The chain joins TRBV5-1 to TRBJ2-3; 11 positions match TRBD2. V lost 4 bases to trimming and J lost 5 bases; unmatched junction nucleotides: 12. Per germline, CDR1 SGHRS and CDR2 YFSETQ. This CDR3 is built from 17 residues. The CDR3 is CASSLDSGRAQEDTQYF. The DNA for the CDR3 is TGCGCCAGCAGCCTTGATAGCGGGAGGGCGCAGGAAGATACGCAGTATTTT.

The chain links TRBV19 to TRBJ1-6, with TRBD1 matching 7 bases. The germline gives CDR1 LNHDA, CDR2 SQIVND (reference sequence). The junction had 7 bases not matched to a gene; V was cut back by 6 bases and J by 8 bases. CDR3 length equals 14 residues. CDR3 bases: TGTGCCAGTAGGAACCAGGGACAGCATTCACCCCTCCACTTT. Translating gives CASRNQGQHSPLHF.